Listed here are 20 T cell receptor beta chains from one sample, sequenced in a study of cytomegalovirus exposure and HLA in healthy donors. With 60 Vbeta and 13 Jbeta primers, the PCR was carried out. Data came from immunoSEQ multiplex PCR; TCRdb stores just in-frame clones and leaves some out. The table gives 50,000 or so clones; the top ten clones make up approximately 13% of it. The source material was PBMCs. Receptor source: a woman aged 60 to 75 in good health and CMV-seropositive.

The chain employs TRBV18 and TRBJ1-5; 8 positions match TRBD1. Losses at the gene ends were 3 bases for V and 2 bases for J; bases not matched to a gene: 12. This CDR3 has 18 amino acids. Germline V gene sequence: CDR1 KGHSH, CDR2 LQKENI. CDR3 loop: CASSPPGQGIEGNQPQHF. CDR3 coding DNA: TGTGCCAGCTCACCTCCAGGACAGGGCATAGAGGGCAATCAGCCCCAGCATTTT.

This chain uses TRBV4-3 with TRBJ1-6; the D is unclear. Trimming pared 1 base from V and 3 bases from J, leaving 10 bases between. There are 16 residues in the CDR3. The V gene's germline CDR1 is LGHNA and CDR2 YSLEER. The CDR3 DNA reads as TGCGCCAGCAGCCAAGCCCGGGAAAGCTATAATTCACCCCTCCACTTT. Translated: CASSQARESYNSPLHF.

The chain joins TRBV19 to TRBJ2-7; 7 nucleotides line up with TRBD1. The germline V gene encodes CDR1 LNHDA and CDR2 SQIVND (reference sequence). The CDR3 spans 14 residues. The V and J ends lost 4 bases and 2 bases, in that order; junction bases with no gene match: 5. CDR3 DNA sequence: TGTGCCAGTAGTAGGGGGACAGCGCCCTACGAGCAGTACTTC. Residues: CASSRGTAPYEQYF.

This sequence joins TRBV11-2 and TRBJ2-7, with D maybe TRBD1 (6 bases). CDR1 SGHAT and CDR2 FQNNGV come from the germline V gene. The V end lost 5 bases, the J end lost 5 bases, and 13 bases lay between the germline ends. CDR3 length: 13 residues. The CDR3 reads CASSPPGVDEQYF. CDR3 bases: TGTGCCAGCAGCCCCCCAGGGGTCGACGAGCAGTACTTC.

The CDR3 nucleotides read TGTGCCAGCAGCGTAGTTTCGCGGGGGGTGGGTGAGCAGTTCTTC. Translation gives CASSVVSRGVGEQFF. The chain carries TRBV9 and TRBJ2-1; TRBD2 matches at 8 bases. V lost 0 bases, J lost 9 bases, and 8 bases stayed unmatched. CDR1 is SGDLS, CDR2 YYNGEE, per germline. The CDR3 is made up of 15 amino acids.

The V gene is TRBV6-1, the J gene TRBJ2-7, with no clear D. Germline loops: CDR1 MNHNS, CDR2 SASEGT. Between the trimmed V and J ends, which lost 6 bases and 1 base, there was a span of 10 bases. The CDR3 covers 13 residues. Here the CDR3 DNA reads TGTGCCAGCAGGAGACCGGGTTCCTACGAGCAGTACTTC. This sequence encodes CASRRPGSYEQYF.

The chain is built from TRBV7-9 and TRBJ2-4; weak D call: TRBD1 (6 bases). The CDR3 covers 14 residues. V dropped 4 bases and J dropped 4 bases, with 11 bases sitting between them. Germline V CDR1 and CDR2: SEHNR, FQNEAQ (reference sequence). CDR3 nucleotides: TGTGCCAGCAGCTCGCAGGGGCCTAAAAACATTCAGTACTTC. It encodes CASSSQGPKNIQYF.

J is TRBJ1-1 and V is TRBV5-1; unclear D gene. From germline, CDR1 is SGHRS and CDR2 YFSETQ. V lost 0 bases to trimming and J lost 4 bases, with 10 bases between them. The CDR3 is 14 amino acids. Here the CDR3 reads CASSLAAGATEAFF. CDR3 bases: TGCGCCAGCAGCTTGGCCGCGGGTGCCACTGAAGCTTTCTTT. Drawing the rest from reference TRBV5-1 and TRBJ1-1, the complete variable domain is KAGVTQTPRYLIKTRGQQVTLSCSPISGHRSVSWYQQTPGQGLQFLFEYFSETQRNKGNFPGRFSGRQFSNSRSEMNVSTLELGDSALYLCASSLAAGATEAFFGQGTRLTVV.

This chain connects TRBV19 to TRBJ2-2; D may be TRBD1 (5 bases). Trimming cost V 6 bases and J 5 bases, with 16 bases left between them. The CDR3 has 15 amino acids. Germline-derived CDR1 and CDR2 are LNHDA and SQIVND (reference sequence). CDR3 sequence reads: CASRGKQGGTGELFF. The CDR3 DNA follows: TGTGCCAGTAGAGGCAAGCAGGGCGGTACCGGGGAGCTGTTTTTT.

This rearrangement joins TRBV4-3 to TRBJ1-5; D unclear. V dropped 0 bases and J dropped 6 bases, with 6 bases sitting between them. Per germline, CDR1 LGHNA and CDR2 YSLEER. This CDR3 region has 13 residues. The CDR3 loop reads CASSQDLGQPQHF. The CDR3 DNA reads as TGCGCCAGCAGCCAAGATCTCGGTCAGCCCCAGCATTTT.

Points on this clone: Other DNA sequences in the same sample also yield this CDR3. The chain joins TRBV5-1 to TRBJ1-1; tentatively, D is TRBD1 (5 bases). V dropped 0 bases and J dropped 3 bases, with 6 bases sitting between them. This CDR3 has 13 amino acids. CDR1 and CDR2 (germline): SGHRS, YFSETQ. The CDR3, as DNA: TGCGCCAGCAGCTTGGTAGGGGACACTGAAGCTTTCTTT. Protein product: CASSLVGDTEAFF. Drawing the rest from reference TRBV5-1 and TRBJ1-1, the complete variable domain is KAGVTQTPRYLIKTRGQQVTLSCSPISGHRSVSWYQQTPGQGLQFLFEYFSETQRNKGNFPGRFSGRQFSNSRSEMNVSTLELGDSALYLCASSLVGDTEAFFGQGTRLTVV.

This sequence joins TRBV14 and TRBJ1-1; no firm D call. V was pared by 4 bases and J by 1 base, with 16 bases between. Looked up from germline, CDR1 is SGHDN and CDR2 is FVKESK. CDR3 size: 16 residues. The CDR3 DNA reads as TGTGCCAGCAGCCCGCAAAGTGCGGCCCCGAACACTGAAGCTTTCTTT. Protein product: CASSPQSAAPNTEAFF.

The chain's CDR3 is CASSIALGQGRGSYGYTF. The CDR3, as DNA: TGTGCCAGTAGTATTGCGTTGGGACAGGGGAGAGGCAGCTATGGCTACACCTTC. The chain joins TRBV19 to TRBJ1-2; 10 nucleotides align to TRBD1. After removal of 3 bases from V and 4 bases from J, the junction contained 14 bases not matched to a gene. The V gene's germline CDR1 is LNHDA and CDR2 SQIVND (reference sequence). The CDR3 is 18 residues long.

The CDR3: CASSYATGSYEQYF. The CDR3 nucleotides are TGTGCCAGCAGTTACGCGACAGGGTCCTACGAGCAGTACTTC. The chain employs TRBV6-5 and TRBJ2-7; 7 positions agree with TRBD1. The CDR3 is 14 amino acids. Germline CDR1 reads MNHEY; CDR2 reads SVGAGI. Trimming removed 2 bases from V and 1 base from J; junction bases left unmatched: 2.

J is TRBJ1-4 and V is TRBV10-3; 8 bases match TRBD1. Looked up from germline, CDR1 is ENHRY and CDR2 is SYGVKD. V lost 8 bases and J lost 1; bases outside the gene matches: 3. CDR3 length: 14 residues. The CDR3 spells CAIGQGETNEKLFF. CDR3 nucleotides: TGTGCCATCGGACAGGGAGAAACTAATGAAAAACTGTTTTTT.

The chain recombines TRBV11-3 with TRBJ2-1, with D possibly TRBD1 on 9 matching bases. Trimming left V 5 bases short and J 1 base short, with 24 bases between. The CDR3 length is 19 residues. Germline V CDR1 and CDR2: SGHNT, YENEEA. CDR3 loop: CASSRRGGQGASSYNEQFF. DNA of the CDR3: TGTGCCAGCAGCCGCCGGGGGGGACAGGGAGCTTCTTCCTACAATGAGCAGTTCTTC.

V and J are TRBV7-8 and TRBJ2-3, with 10 bases that match TRBD2. Germline trimming cut 3 bases from V and 4 bases from J; bases unmatched to any gene: 10. This CDR3 has 17 residues. The germline CDR1 and CDR2 sequences are SGHVS and FQNEAQ. The CDR3 loop is CASSFVSGGAVADTQYF. CDR3 coding DNA: TGTGCCAGCAGCTTTGTCAGCGGGGGGGCCGTTGCAGATACGCAGTATTTT.

The CDR3 here is CASSEGLAHETQYF. In DNA, the CDR3 is TGTGCCAGCAGCGAGGGACTAGCGCACGAGACCCAGTACTTC. V usage is TRBV11-3 and J usage is TRBJ2-5; the match to TRBD2 covers 10 bases. Looked up from germline, CDR1 is SGHNT and CDR2 is YENEEA. Unmatched junction bases numbered 5, after V lost 5 bases and J lost 5 bases. The CDR3 runs to 14 residues.

J is TRBJ1-1 and V is TRBV19, with a weak D call TRBD1 (5 bases). V was cut by 7 bases and J by 5 bases, with 11 bases left in between. From germline, CDR1 is LNHDA and CDR2 SQIVND (reference sequence). This CDR3 is 12 amino acids long. The CDR3 nucleotides are TGTGCCAGTACTATGGGGGGGACTGAAGCTTTCTTT. Translated: CASTMGGTEAFF.

The chain has TRBV10-1 and TRBJ2-2, with 9 bases that match TRBD2. The CDR3 totals 16 residues. The trim removed 4 bases at V and 4 bases at J, leaving 7 bases unmatched. CDR1 and CDR2 (germline): WNHNN, SYGVQD (reference sequence). DNA for the CDR3: TGCGCCAGCAGTGTTGCTAGCGGGGCGCCCACCGGGGAGCTGTTTTTT. It yields the protein CASSVASGAPTGELFF.